The following is a T cell receptor beta chain sequence with its context. Its binding antigen is unknown. Per-base qualities were not stored, and no clone one base away is much larger. The sample is drawn from a study of blood T cells in healthy people across ages (dated by TCRdb to 2013 to 2016). Study-wide context: Template switching captured roughly one uniquely barcoded TCR beta cDNA molecule per two T cells in model experiments. The study measured age-related changes in TCR beta repertoire diversity using deep sequencing normalized with unique cDNA molecular identifiers. Donors were grouped into four age groups: young (average roughly 15 years), middle-aged (about 38), aged (around 60) and long-lived (just over 80). Donors of different ages were randomly distributed across sequencing lanes to avoid experimental bias. For two donors (one aged 18 to 29 and one aged 80 or older), the study analyzed two additional independent replicas of 1 million unique cDNA reads from the same blood draw. Overall study outcomes, separate from this receptor: The CMV infection status of donors was not known, potentially confounding age-related changes in expanded clonotypes. Observed TCR beta diversity per million T cells fell roughly linearly with age, and a significant reduction was already apparent by age roughly 40. Bulk unsorted PBMC profiling prevented conclusive comparison of naive and antigen-experienced compartments. Total diversity estimates from one million sequenced T cells were considered lower bounds and underestimates. A strong correlation was found between observed TCR beta diversity and the percentage of naive T cells measured by flow cytometry. Compared with the aged group, the long-lived group had more naive CD4+ T cells, fewer expanded clones and increased TCR diversity, a pattern suggesting age selection.

Library creation used 5' RACE. This sample was sequenced with an Illumina HiSeq 2500. A second PCR of about 6 to 12 cycles was performed with a sample-barcoded 5' primer and a J-beta primer mix. Each TCR beta cDNA molecule received a unique molecular identifier from a template-switch 5' adaptor carrying 12 random nucleotides. Each sample yielded at least 2.5 million CDR3-containing paired-end reads. First-strand cDNA synthesis was performed from all RNA using the Mint cDNA synthesis kit, with priming by a TRBC-specific oligonucleotide. Following uracil-DNA glycosylase treatment, all cDNA underwent a first 18-cycle PCR with the universal primers M1SS and BC2_uni_R. The study's processing was this. Each sample was normalized by randomly selecting 1 million high-quality reads, each carrying a distinct molecular identifier. Reads with shared molecular identifiers were discarded instead of being binned into consensus sequences. MiTCR, set to a Q25 quality threshold and the strictest error-elimination algorithm, was used for CDR3 identification, clonotype clustering and error correction. Lower-bound total TCR beta diversity was estimated with a nonparametric unseen species model using Euler transformation. TCRdb trimmed public reads at Q25 via fastp, called clones via MiXCR and kept in-frame beta chains. Every distinct CDR3 protein forms one entry, paired with its most common genes and DNA. These V and J calls rely on TCRdb rather than the paper's analysis. In this sample the table shows 700,000 or so distinct CDR3 sequences, less than 45% of which occur a single time. Around 30% of the sample rests with the top ten.

CDR1 and CDR2 (LGHNT, FRNRAP) derive from the germline V gene. From the cysteine through the phenylalanine, the CDR3 covers 13 amino acids. Only the CDR3 region is kept as DNA, spanning 39 bases read in frame from base 1. V is clipped by 7 bases and J by 2 bases, and the sequence between their germline boundaries is 11 bases long. The donors were roughly 40 Caucasian individuals from Russia, aged 6 to 90 years, who were systemically healthy. Each donor gave roughly 11 milliliters of peripheral blood, drawn into EDTA-treated Vacutainer tubes. Ficoll-Paque density-gradient centrifugation was used to isolate PBMCs, with at least 7 million obtained per sample. Total RNA, at least 5.5 micrograms per sample, was extracted from PBMCs with Trizol reagent. For every donor, flow cytometry on a PBMC aliquot measured the percentage of naive CD45RAhigh/CD27high T cells.

The TCR was taken from an elderly man in good health. This chain is built from TRBV12-5 and TRBJ2-5, with no reliable assignment of the D segment. The source material was blood. The CDR3 reads CASAEGNQETQYF. In nucleotide form, the sequence is TGTGCTAGTGCGGAAGGTAATCAAGAGACCCAGTACTTC.